Given below is one T cell receptor beta chain in context. Each CDR3 protein gets one entry after TCRdb re-called the RT-PCR reads with MiXCR. The sample lists hundreds of thousands of distinct CDR3 sequences, 11% occurring once. The CDR3 has 11 residues. The germline V and J ends were trimmed by 5 bases and 8 bases, with 10 bases remaining between them. CDR1 MNHEY and CDR2 SVGEGT come from the germline V gene. The source of the sample is a study of response to subunit inactivated influenza vaccine. These same data were also listed under a study on T cells expressing NK-cell markers. This second study says: In generating TCR beta cDNA, 5'RACE template switching with UMIs was used.

The source was PBMCs from blood, collected on the day of vaccination. V usage is TRBV6-2 or TRBV6-3 and J usage is TRBJ2-7; no firm D call. The sequence was collected from a man over 45 who received an inactivated influenza vaccine. Here the CDR3 DNA reads TGTGCCAGCAGTGTTACCACGCAGCAGTACTTC. It translates to CASSVTTQQYF.